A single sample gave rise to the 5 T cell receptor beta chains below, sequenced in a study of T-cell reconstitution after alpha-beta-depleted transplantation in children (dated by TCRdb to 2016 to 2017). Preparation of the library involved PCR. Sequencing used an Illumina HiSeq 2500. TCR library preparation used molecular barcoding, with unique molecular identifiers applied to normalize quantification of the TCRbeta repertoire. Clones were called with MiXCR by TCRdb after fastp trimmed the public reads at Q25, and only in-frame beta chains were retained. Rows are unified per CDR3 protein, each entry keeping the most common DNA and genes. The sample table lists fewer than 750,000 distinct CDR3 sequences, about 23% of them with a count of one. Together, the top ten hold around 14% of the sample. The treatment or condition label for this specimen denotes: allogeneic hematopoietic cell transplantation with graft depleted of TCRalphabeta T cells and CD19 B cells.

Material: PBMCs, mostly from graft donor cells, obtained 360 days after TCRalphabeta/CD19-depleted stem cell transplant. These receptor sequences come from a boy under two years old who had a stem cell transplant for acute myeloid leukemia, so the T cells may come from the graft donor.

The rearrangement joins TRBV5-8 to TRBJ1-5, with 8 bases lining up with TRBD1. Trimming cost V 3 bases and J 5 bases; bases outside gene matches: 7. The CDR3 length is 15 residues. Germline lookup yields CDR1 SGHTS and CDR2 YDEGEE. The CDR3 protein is CASSWADREYQPQHF. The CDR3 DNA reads TGTGCCAGCAGCTGGGCGGACAGGGAATATCAGCCCCAGCATTTT.

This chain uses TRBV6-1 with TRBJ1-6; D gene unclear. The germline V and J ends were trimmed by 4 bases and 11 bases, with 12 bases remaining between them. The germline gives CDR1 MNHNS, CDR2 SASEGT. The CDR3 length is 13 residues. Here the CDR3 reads CASSGITAAPLHF. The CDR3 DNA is TGTGCCAGCAGTGGGATAACAGCAGCACCCCTCCACTTT.

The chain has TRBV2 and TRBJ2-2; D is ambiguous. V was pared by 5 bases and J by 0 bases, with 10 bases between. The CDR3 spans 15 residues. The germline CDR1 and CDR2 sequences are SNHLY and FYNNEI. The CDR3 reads CASSMFRTNTGELFF. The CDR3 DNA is TGTGCCAGCAGTATGTTTCGGACGAACACCGGGGAGCTGTTTTTT.

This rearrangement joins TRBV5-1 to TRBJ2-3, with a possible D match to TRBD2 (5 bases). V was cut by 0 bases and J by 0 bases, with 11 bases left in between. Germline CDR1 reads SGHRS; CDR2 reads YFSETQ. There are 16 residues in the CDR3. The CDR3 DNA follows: TGCGCCAGCAGCTTGGACGGGGTCATTAGCACAGATACGCAGTATTTT. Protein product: CASSLDGVISTDTQYF. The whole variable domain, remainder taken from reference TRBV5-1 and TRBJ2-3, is KAGVTQTPRYLIKTRGQQVTLSCSPISGHRSVSWYQQTPGQGLQFLFEYFSETQRNKGNFPGRFSGRQFSNSRSEMNVSTLELGDSALYLCASSLDGVISTDTQYFGPGTRLTVL.

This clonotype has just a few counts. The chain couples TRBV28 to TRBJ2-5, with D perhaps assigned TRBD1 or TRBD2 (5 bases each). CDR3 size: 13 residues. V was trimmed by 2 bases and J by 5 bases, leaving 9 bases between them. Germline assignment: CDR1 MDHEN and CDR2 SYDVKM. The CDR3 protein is CASSLQGPETQYF. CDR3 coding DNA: TGTGCCAGCAGTTTACAGGGACCGGAGACCCAGTACTTC.